The rows below give T cell receptor beta chains drawn from one sample of a study of Ad26.COV2.S vaccination and SARS-CoV-2 variants. Assay used: immunoSEQ multiplex PCR; TCRdb lists only in-frame clones, some missing. Here the sample spans roughly 510,000 clones, 70% to 90% being singletons. The starting material was peripheral blood, obtained in a trial of Ad26.COV2.S vaccine versus placebo. These receptors came from a person aged 18-65 years who received the Ad26.COV2.S COVID-19 vaccine or a placebo. The conserved cysteine and the conserved F or W are not part of the CDR3 here.

v_gene: TRBV7-8; j_gene: TRBJ1-3; CDR3aa: ASSLLIGASSGNTIY
v_gene: TRBV14; j_gene: TRBJ2-7; CDR3aa: ASSQDGLVSEQY
v_gene: TRBV27; j_gene: TRBJ1-1; CDR3aa: AIVPGQGATEAF
v_gene: TRBV4-3; j_gene: TRBJ1-2; CDR3aa: ASSPGLRGRIGGYT
v_gene: TRBV27; j_gene: TRBJ2-7; CDR3aa: ASSIARGAYEQY
v_gene: TRBV5-8; j_gene: TRBJ2-7; CDR3aa: ASSPDQGRGEQY
v_gene: TRBV12-3/TRBV12-4; j_gene: TRBJ1-2; CDR3aa: ASRANGGLGYT
v_gene: TRBV11-3; j_gene: TRBJ2-5; CDR3aa: ASSATGRSETQY
v_gene: TRBV10-2; j_gene: TRBJ2-7; CDR3aa: ASSEWSGRLGYEQY
v_gene: TRBV6-5; j_gene: TRBJ1-2; CDR3aa: ASSYSPDRYGYT
v_gene: TRBV10-3; j_gene: TRBJ2-2; CDR3aa: AISLGVPANTGELF
v_gene: TRBV6-5; j_gene: TRBJ1-2; CDR3aa: ATAPTVSYGYT
v_gene: TRBV7-9; j_gene: TRBJ2-1; CDR3aa: ASSLAREEWDNEQF
v_gene: TRBV21-1; j_gene: TRBJ2-5; CDR3aa: ASSSRPYPETQY
v_gene: TRBV12-2; j_gene: TRBJ1-2; CDR3aa: ASRPTAIGYGYT
v_gene: TRBV28; j_gene: TRBJ1-2; CDR3aa: ASSPGTGNYGYT
v_gene: TRBV20-1; j_gene: TRBJ2-1; CDR3aa: SASSPLGGPEQF
v_gene: TRBV7-2; j_gene: TRBJ2-3; CDR3aa: ASSLDRGGTDTQY
v_gene: TRBV27; j_gene: TRBJ1-4; CDR3aa: ASSFFTGNEKLF
v_gene: TRBV5-4; j_gene: TRBJ2-7; CDR3aa: ASSFVGNYEQY
v_gene: TRBV10-3; j_gene: TRBJ2-5; CDR3aa: AISESRVAETQY
v_gene: TRBV5-6; j_gene: TRBJ1-2; CDR3aa: ASSLVWRGGYT
v_gene: TRBV6-5; j_gene: TRBJ2-5; CDR3aa: ASSRGGSQETQY
v_gene: TRBV7-3; j_gene: TRBJ2-2; CDR3aa: ASSSTAAGLKTGELF
v_gene: TRBV6-5; j_gene: TRBJ1-1; CDR3aa: ASNVDKNTEAF
v_gene: TRBV5-1; j_gene: TRBJ2-7; CDR3aa: ASSLQGAGNEQY
v_gene: TRBV30; j_gene: TRBJ1-5; CDR3aa: AWSVPGTAVISPQH
v_gene: TRBV19; j_gene: TRBJ2-7; CDR3aa: ASRLGAGDYSEQY
v_gene: TRBV5-1; j_gene: TRBJ1-5; CDR3aa: ASSFDGTFQPQH
v_gene: TRBV5-6; j_gene: TRBJ2-7; CDR3aa: ASSGDREDEQY
v_gene: TRBV18; j_gene: TRBJ1-2; CDR3aa: ASSPRTGDPYGYT
v_gene: TRBV30; j_gene: TRBJ2-3; CDR3aa: AWSRGDTQY
v_gene: TRBV6-6; j_gene: TRBJ2-1; CDR3aa: ASSRTSGSPHEQF
v_gene: TRBV25-1; j_gene: TRBJ2-2; CDR3aa: ASSGGGELF
v_gene: TRBV6-5; j_gene: TRBJ1-6; CDR3aa: ASSHQGPGTSPLH
v_gene: TRBV5-1; j_gene: TRBJ1-1; CDR3aa: ASSPGTGANTEAF
v_gene: TRBV14; j_gene: TRBJ1-3; CDR3aa: ASSLHLISGNTIY
v_gene: TRBV3-1/TRBV3-2; j_gene: TRBJ2-5; CDR3aa: ASSQDSRVAGQETQY
v_gene: TRBV30; j_gene: TRBJ1-2; CDR3aa: AWSRGGLGYT
v_gene: TRBV3-1/TRBV3-2; j_gene: TRBJ1-5; CDR3aa: ASSQTGTILTPQH
v_gene: TRBV28; j_gene: TRBJ2-1; CDR3aa: ASNPTGIPNNEQF
v_gene: TRBV4-3; j_gene: TRBJ2-7; CDR3aa: ASSHSGTVYEQY
v_gene: TRBV5-6; j_gene: TRBJ1-1; CDR3aa: ASSRGPNTEAF
v_gene: TRBV24-1; j_gene: TRBJ2-2; CDR3aa: ATSDFERLF
v_gene: TRBV5-1; j_gene: TRBJ2-5; CDR3aa: ASSPNGQGGQETQY
v_gene: TRBV11-1; j_gene: TRBJ2-3; CDR3aa: ASSDRGKSGTDTQY
v_gene: TRBV29-1; j_gene: TRBJ2-3; CDR3aa: SVEEEATWDTQY
v_gene: TRBV11-3; j_gene: TRBJ2-3; CDR3aa: ASSLASTDTQY
v_gene: TRBV10-3; j_gene: TRBJ1-1; CDR3aa: AIKSPGQNTEAF
v_gene: TRBV7-2; j_gene: TRBJ1-5; CDR3aa: ASSRDSSNQPQH
v_gene: TRBV6-5; j_gene: TRBJ2-1; CDR3aa: ASTLDGAAFEVF
v_gene: TRBV29-1; j_gene: TRBJ2-1; CDR3aa: SVGRQGNEQF
v_gene: TRBV6-4; j_gene: TRBJ2-2; CDR3aa: ASSAGTGITGELF
v_gene: TRBV29-1; j_gene: TRBJ1-2; CDR3aa: SVLSHYGYT
v_gene: TRBV18; j_gene: TRBJ1-4; CDR3aa: ASSPRAWEAPRHEKLF